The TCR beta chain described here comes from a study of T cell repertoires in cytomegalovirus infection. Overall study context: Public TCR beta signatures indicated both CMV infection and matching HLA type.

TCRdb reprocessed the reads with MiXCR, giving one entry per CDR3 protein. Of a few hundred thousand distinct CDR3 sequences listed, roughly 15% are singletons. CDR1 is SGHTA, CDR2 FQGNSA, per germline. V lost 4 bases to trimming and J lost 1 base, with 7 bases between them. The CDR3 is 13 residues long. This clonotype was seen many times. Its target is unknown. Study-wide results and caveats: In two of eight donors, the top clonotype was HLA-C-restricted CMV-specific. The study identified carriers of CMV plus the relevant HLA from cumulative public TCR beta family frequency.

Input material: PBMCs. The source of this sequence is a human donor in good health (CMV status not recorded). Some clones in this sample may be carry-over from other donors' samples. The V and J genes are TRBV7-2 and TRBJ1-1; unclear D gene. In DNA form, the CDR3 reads TGTGCCAGCAGCTCCCGGGGGAACACTGAAGCTTTCTTT. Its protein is CASSSRGNTEAFF. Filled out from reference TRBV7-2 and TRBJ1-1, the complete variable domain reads GAGVSQSPSNKVTEKGKDVELRCDPISGHTALYWYRQSLGQGLEFLIYFQGNSAPDKSGLPSDRFSAERTGGSVSTLTIQRTQQEDSAVYLCASSSRGNTEAFFGQGTRLTVV.